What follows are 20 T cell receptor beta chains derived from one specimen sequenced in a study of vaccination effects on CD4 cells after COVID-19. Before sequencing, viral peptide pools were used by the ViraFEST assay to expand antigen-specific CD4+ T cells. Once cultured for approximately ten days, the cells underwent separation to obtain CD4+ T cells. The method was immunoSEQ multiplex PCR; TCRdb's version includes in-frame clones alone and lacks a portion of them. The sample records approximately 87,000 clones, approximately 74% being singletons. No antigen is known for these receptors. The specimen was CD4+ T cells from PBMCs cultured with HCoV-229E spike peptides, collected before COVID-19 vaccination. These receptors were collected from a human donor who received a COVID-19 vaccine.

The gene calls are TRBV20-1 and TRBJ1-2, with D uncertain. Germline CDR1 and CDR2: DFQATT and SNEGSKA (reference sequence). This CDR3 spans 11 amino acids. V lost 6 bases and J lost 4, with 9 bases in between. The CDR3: CSAGVLYGYTF. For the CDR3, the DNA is TGCAGTGCCGGCGTACTCTATGGCTACACCTTC.

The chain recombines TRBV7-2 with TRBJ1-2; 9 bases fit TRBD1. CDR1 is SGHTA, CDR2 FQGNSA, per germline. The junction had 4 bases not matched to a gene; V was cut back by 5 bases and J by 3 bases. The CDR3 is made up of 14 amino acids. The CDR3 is CASSRTGVDYGYTF. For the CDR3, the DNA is TGTGCCAGCAGCCGGACAGGGGTTGACTATGGCTACACCTTC.

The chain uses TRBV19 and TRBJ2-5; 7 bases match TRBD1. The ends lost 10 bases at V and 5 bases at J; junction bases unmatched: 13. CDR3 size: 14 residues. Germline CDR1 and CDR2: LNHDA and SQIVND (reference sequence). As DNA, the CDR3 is TGTGCCACCCTCAAGACAGGGTCGAGGGAGACCCAGTACTTC. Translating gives CATLKTGSRETQYF. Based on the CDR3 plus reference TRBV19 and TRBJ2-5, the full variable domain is DGGITQSPKYLFRKEGQNVTLSCEQNLNHDAMYWYRQDPGQGLRLIYYSQIVNDFQKGDIAEGYSVSREKKESFPLTVTSAQKNPTAFYLCATLKTGSRETQYFGPGTRLLVL.

The CDR3 here is CASSSGDRGLSGANVLTF. The CDR3 DNA is TGCGCCAGCAGCTCGGGCGATCGGGGGCTCTCTGGGGCCAACGTCCTGACTTTC. V gene TRBV5-1 combines with J gene TRBJ2-6; the D gene could be TRBD1 or TRBD2 (6 bases each). V was shortened by 3 bases and J by 0 bases, with 16 bases between the two germline ends. The germline CDR1 and CDR2 sequences are SGHRS and YFSETQ. This CDR3 spans 18 amino acids.

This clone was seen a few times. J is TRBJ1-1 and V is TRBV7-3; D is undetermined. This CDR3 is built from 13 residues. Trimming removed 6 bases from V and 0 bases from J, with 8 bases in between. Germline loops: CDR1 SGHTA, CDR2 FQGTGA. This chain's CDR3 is CASSQAMNTEAFF. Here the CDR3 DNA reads TGTGCCAGCAGTCAGGCTATGAACACTGAAGCTTTCTTT.

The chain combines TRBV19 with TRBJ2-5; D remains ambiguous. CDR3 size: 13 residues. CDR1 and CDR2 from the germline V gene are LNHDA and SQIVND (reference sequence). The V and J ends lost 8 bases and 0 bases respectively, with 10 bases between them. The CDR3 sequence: CASGAEYQETQYF. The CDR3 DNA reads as TGTGCCAGTGGCGCTGAGTACCAAGAGACCCAGTACTTC.

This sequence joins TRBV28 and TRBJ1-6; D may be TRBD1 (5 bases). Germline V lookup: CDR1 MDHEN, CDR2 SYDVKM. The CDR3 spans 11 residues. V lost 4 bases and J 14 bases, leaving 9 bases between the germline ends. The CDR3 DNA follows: TGTGCCAGCAGTTCGGGGACCACCCTCCACTTT. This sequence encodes CASSSGTTLHF.

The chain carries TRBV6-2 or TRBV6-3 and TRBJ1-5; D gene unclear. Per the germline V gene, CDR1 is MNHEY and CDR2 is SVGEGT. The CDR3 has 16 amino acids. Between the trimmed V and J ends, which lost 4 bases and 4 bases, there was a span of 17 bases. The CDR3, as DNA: TGTGCCAGCAGTTCCAATGGGCGGGGAGGTAATCAGCCCCAGCATTTT. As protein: CASSSNGRGGNQPQHF.

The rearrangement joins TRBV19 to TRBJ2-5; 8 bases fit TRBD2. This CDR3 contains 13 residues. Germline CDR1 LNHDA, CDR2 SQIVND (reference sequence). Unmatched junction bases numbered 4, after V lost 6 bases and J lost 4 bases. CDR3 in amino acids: CASRTLAGETQYF. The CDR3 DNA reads TGTGCCAGTAGGACTCTAGCGGGAGAGACCCAGTACTTC. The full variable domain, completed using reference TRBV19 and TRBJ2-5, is DGGITQSPKYLFRKEGQNVTLSCEQNLNHDAMYWYRQDPGQGLRLIYYSQIVNDFQKGDIAEGYSVSREKKESFPLTVTSAQKNPTAFYLCASRTLAGETQYFGPGTRLLVL.

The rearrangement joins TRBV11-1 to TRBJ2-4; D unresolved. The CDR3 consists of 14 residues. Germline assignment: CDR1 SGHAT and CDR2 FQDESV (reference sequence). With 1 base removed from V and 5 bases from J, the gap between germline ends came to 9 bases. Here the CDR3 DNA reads TGTGCCAGCAGCTTAGGCGGCAGTCAAAACATTCAGTACTTC. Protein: CASSLGGSQNIQYF.

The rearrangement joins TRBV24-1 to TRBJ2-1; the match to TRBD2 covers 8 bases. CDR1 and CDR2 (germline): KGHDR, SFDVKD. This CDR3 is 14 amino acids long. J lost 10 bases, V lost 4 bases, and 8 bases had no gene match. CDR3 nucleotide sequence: TGTGCCACCAGTGACCCAACTAGCGGCCGGGAGCAGTTCTTC. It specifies CATSDPTSGREQFF.

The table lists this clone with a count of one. The CDR3 region has the DNA TGTGCCAGCAGCTTAGCCCCGGGACCCTCCTACGAGCAGTACGTC. This encodes CASSLAPGPSYEQYV. This chain connects TRBV7-2 to TRBJ2-7; D is possibly TRBD1 or TRBD2 (5 bases each). Germline assignment: CDR1 SGHTA and CDR2 FQGNSA. Trimming stripped 0 bases from V and 0 bases from J, with 9 bases between. The CDR3 sequence is 15 residues long.

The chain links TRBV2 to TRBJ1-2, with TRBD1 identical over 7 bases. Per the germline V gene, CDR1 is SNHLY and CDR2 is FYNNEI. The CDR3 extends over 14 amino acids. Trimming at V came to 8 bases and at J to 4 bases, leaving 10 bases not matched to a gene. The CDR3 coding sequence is TGTGCCAGCGCCGAGACAGGGAACGGCTATGGCTACACCTTC. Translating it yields CASAETGNGYGYTF.

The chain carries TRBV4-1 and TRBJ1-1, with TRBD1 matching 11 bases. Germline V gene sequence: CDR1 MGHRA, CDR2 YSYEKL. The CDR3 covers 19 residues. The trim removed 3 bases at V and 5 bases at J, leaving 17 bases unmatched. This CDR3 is CASSQPIHGDRGIRTEAFF. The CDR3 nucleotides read TGCGCCAGCAGCCAGCCTATCCACGGGGACAGGGGGATACGTACTGAAGCTTTCTTT.

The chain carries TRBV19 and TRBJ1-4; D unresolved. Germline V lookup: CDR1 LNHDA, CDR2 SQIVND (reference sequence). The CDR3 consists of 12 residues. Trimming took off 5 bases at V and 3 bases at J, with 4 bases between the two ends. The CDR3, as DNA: TGTGCCAGTAGTCCGGCTAATGAAAAACTGTTTTTT. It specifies CASSPANEKLFF.

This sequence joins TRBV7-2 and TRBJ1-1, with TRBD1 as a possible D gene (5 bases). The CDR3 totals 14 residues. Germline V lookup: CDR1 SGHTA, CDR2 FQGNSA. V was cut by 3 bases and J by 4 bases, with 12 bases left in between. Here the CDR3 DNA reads TGTGCCAGCAGCTTGCAGGGAGATGGCACTGAAGCTTTCTTT. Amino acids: CASSLQGDGTEAFF.

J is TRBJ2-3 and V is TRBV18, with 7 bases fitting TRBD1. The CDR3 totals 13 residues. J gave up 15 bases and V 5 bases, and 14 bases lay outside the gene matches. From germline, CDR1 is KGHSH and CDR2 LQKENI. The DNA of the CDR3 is TGTGCCAGCTCAGAGACAAGGGACAGTCTACAATATTTT. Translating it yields CASSETRDSLQYF.

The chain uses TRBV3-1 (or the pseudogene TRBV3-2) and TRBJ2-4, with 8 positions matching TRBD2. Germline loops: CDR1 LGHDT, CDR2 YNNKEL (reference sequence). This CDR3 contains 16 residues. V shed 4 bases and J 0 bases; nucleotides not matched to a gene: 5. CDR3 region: CASSRVGGGAKNIQYF. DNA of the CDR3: TGTGCCAGCAGCCGGGTCGGGGGGGGAGCCAAAAACATTCAGTACTTC.

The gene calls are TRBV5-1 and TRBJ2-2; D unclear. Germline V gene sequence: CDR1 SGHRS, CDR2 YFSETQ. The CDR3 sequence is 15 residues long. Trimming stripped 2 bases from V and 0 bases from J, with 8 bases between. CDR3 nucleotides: TGCGCCAGCAGCTTTTCTGGGGCGAACACCGGGGAGCTGTTTTTT. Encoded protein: CASSFSGANTGELFF.

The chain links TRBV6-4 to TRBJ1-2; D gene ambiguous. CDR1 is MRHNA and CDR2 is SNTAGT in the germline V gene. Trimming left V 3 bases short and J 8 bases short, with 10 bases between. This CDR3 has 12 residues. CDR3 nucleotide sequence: TGTGCCAGCAGTGATTATTCATACGGCTACACCTTC. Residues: CASSDYSYGYTF.